Each of the 3 T cell receptor beta chains below was sequenced from the same sample in a study of blood T cell repertoires in COVID-19. Libraries were prepared by immunoSEQ multiplex PCR; TCRdb keeps only in-frame clonotypes and omits some of them. Of around 250,000 clones listed, approximately 86% are singletons. The sample taken for sequencing was peripheral blood. These receptors were collected from a woman in her 70s with active or convalescent COVID-19.

This chain links TRBV6-6 with TRBJ1-1; D not certain. The CDR3 length is 13 residues. V was pared by 0 bases and J by 3 bases, with 5 bases between. CDR1 and CDR2 (germline): MNHNY, SVGAGI (reference sequence). CDR3: CASSYSTDTEAFF. DNA of the CDR3: TGTGCCAGCAGTTACTCTACAGACACTGAAGCTTTCTTT.

The CDR3 reads CASSQSGLLFMYF. The CDR3 nucleotides are TGTGCCAGCAGCCAATCGGGACTCCTTTTTATGTACTTC. The V and J genes are TRBV3-1 (or the pseudogene TRBV3-2) and TRBJ2-7, with D perhaps TRBD2 (6 bases). The V end was cut by 2 bases, the J end by 12 bases, with 17 bases between. CDR3 length: 13 amino acids. Germline V CDR1 and CDR2: LGHDT, YNNKEL (reference sequence).

A word on this clone: At one end the junction does not follow the germline gene, possibly because of a read error. The chain combines TRBV19 with TRBJ1-2; 8 positions match TRBD1. The CDR3 runs 14 residues. Germline CDR1 is LNHDA and CDR2 is SQIVND (reference sequence). The CDR3 nucleotides read TGTGCCAGTAGTTTAGATCAGGGGGCGTGGGGCTACACCTTC. Protein sequence: CASSLDQGAWGYTF.